The T cell receptor beta chain under discussion was sequenced for a study of graft-versus-host responses after intestinal transplantation. Using immunoSEQ multiplex PCR, the repertoire was profiled, and TCRdb retains in-frame clones only, with some absent. The sample lists 100,000 to 110,000 clones; roughly 87% were seen once. Note on this clone: Its target is unknown.

V was cut by 4 bases and J by 1 base, with 10 bases left in between. This CDR3 is built from 13 residues. The germline V gene encodes CDR1 GTSNPN and CDR2 SVGIG (reference sequence). V and J are TRBV30 and TRBJ1-2; possible D gene TRBD1, 5 bases. The sample was unstimulated CD4+ T cells sorted from spleen or lymph node cells, taken before transplant. This sequence was found in a human donor who was the organ donor for an intestinal transplant. CDR3 sequence reads: CAWTPRGNYGYTF. The CDR3 nucleotides read TGTGCCTGGACCCCGAGGGGTAACTATGGCTACACCTTC.